The rows below give T cell receptor beta chains drawn from one sample of a study of blood T cell repertoires in COVID-19. Clones were sequenced by immunoSEQ multiplex PCR, and TCRdb holds only the in-frame ones, with some missing. The repertoire holds fewer than 90,000 clones, with 88% as singletons. Specimen: peripheral blood. All receptors come from a man aged 60-69 years with acute or convalescent COVID-19. CDR3s include the opening cysteine and the closing phenylalanine or tryptophan. Clone size is shown for a subset of rows, as once, few, many or a class of expanded clone.

clone size | J gene | V gene | CDR3 protein
- | TRBJ1-4 | TRBV2 | CASSRGHNEKLFF
- | TRBJ2-1 | TRBV19 | CASSNRDGLHQNNEQFF
- | TRBJ1-5 | TRBV6-5 | CASSLSHQPQHF
- | TRBJ2-2 | TRBV7-3 | CASSLTLAPGELFF
- | TRBJ1-5 | TRBV5-1 | CASSFTGDSNQPQHF
- | TRBJ1-6 | TRBV7-2 | CASSKDRGLSSPLHF
- | TRBJ2-7 | TRBV12-3/TRBV12-4 | CASSLTGSYEQYF
- | TRBJ1-1 | TRBV9 | CASSQGSGEAFF
few | TRBJ1-5 | TRBV18 | CASSPDISNQPQHF
- | TRBJ1-5 | TRBV3-1/TRBV3-2 | CASSQDRGQPQHF
- | TRBJ2-7 | TRBV5-4 | CASSMTGFDEQYF
- | TRBJ2-1 | TRBV6-5 | CASRPGTGPMYEQFF
- | TRBJ2-1 | TRBV7-3 | CASSPEGGREQFF
- | TRBJ1-5 | TRBV7-2 | CASSLGGGSNQPQHF
- | TRBJ2-5 | TRBV7-3 | CASSLGRGQETQYF
- | TRBJ1-1 | TRBV6-5 | CASSYSRVGGVKAFF
- | TRBJ1-4 | TRBV5-1 | CASSLHEQGKNEKLFF
- | TRBJ2-1 | TRBV9 | CASSAPGWDYNEQFF
- | TRBJ1-3 | TRBV5-1 | CASSSKGPHSGNTIYF
- | TRBJ2-5 | TRBV28 | CASSLLDRDQTQYF
- | TRBJ1-2 | TRBV18 | CASSQTGMDGYTF
- | TRBJ1-4 | TRBV6-5 | CASSQQYTNEKLFF